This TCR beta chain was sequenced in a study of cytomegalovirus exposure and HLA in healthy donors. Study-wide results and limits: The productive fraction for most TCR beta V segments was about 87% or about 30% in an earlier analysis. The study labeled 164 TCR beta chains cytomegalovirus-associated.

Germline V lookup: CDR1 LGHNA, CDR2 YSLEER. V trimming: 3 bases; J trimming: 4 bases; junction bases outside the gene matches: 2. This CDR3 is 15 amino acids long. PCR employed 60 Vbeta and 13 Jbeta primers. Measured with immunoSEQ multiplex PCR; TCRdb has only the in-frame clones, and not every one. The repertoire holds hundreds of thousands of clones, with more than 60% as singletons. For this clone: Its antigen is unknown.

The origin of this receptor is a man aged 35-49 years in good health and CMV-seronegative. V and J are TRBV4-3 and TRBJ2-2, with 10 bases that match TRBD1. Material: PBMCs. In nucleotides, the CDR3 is TGCGCCAGCAGCCAGGACAGGGGGGCCACCGGGGAGCTGTTTTTT. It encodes CASSQDRGATGELFF.